The present entry profiles one T cell receptor beta chain with its context. Antigen unknown. TCR beta VDJ and CDR3 profiling used genomic DNA as template. From the reads, TCRdb called clonotypes with MiXCR, one entry per CDR3 protein. The profile shows more than 150,000 distinct CDR3 sequences, nearly 50% of them singletons. With 6 bases removed from V and 5 bases from J, the gap between germline ends came to 11 bases. Germline V gene data show CDR1 as DFQATT and CDR2 as SNEGSKA (reference sequence). This CDR3 contains 12 residues. The sample comes from a study of CD8+CD57+ T cells in acquired aplastic anemia. As for the study in general: Sorted CD4+ and CD8+ cells gave a mean 3.2 ug DNA, range about 0.2 to 27.4 ug.

Study-level results: Roughly 30 CD8+ CDR3 sequences occurred in both the patients and the controls.

Individuals selected for sequencing had exhibited CD8+CD57+ cell expansion on flow cytometry. Among the patients, all had severe acquired aplastic anemia. Blood sampling was performed on the patients, and none of them had received therapy by then. This sequence originates from a human donor with aplastic anemia. The sequenced sample was sorted CD4+, CD8+, or CD8+CD57+ T cells (not recorded which) from PBMCs. The genes are TRBV20-1 and TRBJ1-5; maybe TRBD1 (6 bases). The CDR3 DNA reads TGCAGTGCAAGACAGGCAGATCAGCCCCAGCATTTT. As protein: CSARQADQPQHF.